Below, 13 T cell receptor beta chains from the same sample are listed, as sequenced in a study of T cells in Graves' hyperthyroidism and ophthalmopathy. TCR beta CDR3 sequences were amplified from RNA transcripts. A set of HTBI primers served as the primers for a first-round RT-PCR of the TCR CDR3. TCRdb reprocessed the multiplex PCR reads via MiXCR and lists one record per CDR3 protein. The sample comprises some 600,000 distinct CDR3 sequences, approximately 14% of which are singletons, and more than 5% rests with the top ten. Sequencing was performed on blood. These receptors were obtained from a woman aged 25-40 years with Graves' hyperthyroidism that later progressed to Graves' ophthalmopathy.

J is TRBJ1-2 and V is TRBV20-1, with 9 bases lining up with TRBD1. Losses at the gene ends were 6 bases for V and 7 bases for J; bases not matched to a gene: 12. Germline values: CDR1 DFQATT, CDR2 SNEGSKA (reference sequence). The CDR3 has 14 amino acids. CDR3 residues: CSAQGQGPISGYTF. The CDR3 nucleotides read TGCAGTGCCCAGGGACAGGGTCCTATCAGTGGCTACACCTTC.

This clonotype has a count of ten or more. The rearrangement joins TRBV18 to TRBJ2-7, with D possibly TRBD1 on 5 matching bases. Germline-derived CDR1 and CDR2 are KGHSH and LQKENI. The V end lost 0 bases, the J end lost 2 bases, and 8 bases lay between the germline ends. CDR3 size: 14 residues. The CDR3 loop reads CASSPPQGTYEQYF. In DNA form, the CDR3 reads TGTGCCAGCTCACCACCGCAGGGTACCTACGAGCAGTACTTC.

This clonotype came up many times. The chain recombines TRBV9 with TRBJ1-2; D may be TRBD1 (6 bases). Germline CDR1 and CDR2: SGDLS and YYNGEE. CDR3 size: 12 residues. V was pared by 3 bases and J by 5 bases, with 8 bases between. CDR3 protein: CASSAQGYGYTF. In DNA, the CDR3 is TGTGCCAGCAGCGCACAGGGTTATGGCTACACCTTC.

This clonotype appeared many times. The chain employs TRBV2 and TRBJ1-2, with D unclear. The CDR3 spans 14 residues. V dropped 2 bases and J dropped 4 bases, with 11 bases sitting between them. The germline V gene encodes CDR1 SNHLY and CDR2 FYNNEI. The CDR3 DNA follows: TGTGCCAGCAGTGAAAGTACCGTAGGCTATGGCTACACCTTC. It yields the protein CASSESTVGYGYTF.

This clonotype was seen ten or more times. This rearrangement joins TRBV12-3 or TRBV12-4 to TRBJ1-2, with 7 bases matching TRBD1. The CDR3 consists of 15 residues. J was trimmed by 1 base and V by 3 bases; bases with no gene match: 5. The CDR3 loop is CASSFRDRLNYGYTF. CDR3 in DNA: TGTGCCAGCAGTTTTCGGGACAGACTTAACTATGGCTACACCTTC.

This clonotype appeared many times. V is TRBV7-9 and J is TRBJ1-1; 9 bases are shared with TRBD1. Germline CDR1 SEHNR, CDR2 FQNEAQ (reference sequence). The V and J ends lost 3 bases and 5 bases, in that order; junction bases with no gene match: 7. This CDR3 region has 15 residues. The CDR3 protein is CASSLGGGTGTEAFF. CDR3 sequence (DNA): TGTGCCAGCAGCTTGGGGGGGGGGACAGGGACTGAAGCTTTCTTT. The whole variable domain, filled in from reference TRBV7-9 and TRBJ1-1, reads DTGVSQNPRHKITKRGQNVTFRCDPISEHNRLYWYRQTLGQGPEFLTYFQNEAQLEKSRLLSDRFSAERPKGSFSTLEIQRTEQGDSAMYLCASSLGGGTGTEAFFGQGTRLTVV.

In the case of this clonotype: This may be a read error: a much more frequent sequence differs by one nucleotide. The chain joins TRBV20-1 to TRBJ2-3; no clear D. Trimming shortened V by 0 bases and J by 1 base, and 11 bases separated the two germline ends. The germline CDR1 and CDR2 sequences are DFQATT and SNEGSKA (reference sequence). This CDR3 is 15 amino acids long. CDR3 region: CSARDPEFRTDTQYF. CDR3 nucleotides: TGCAGTGCTAGAGATCCGGAATTTCGCACAGATACGCAGTATTTT.

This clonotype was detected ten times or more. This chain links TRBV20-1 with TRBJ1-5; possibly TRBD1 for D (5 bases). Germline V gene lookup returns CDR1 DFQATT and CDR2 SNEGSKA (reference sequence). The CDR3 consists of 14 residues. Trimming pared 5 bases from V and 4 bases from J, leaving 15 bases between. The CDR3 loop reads CSAPFDRSNQPQHF. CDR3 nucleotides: TGCAGTGCTCCCTTTGACAGAAGTAATCAGCCCCAGCATTTT.

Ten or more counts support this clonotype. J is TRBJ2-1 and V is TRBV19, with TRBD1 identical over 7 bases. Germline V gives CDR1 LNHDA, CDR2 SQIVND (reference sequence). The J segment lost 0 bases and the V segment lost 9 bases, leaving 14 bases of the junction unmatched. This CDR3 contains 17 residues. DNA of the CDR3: TGTGCCAGCGCGAAAGGAACGGGACAGCTCTCCTACAATGAGCAGTTCTTC. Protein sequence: CASAKGTGQLSYNEQFF.

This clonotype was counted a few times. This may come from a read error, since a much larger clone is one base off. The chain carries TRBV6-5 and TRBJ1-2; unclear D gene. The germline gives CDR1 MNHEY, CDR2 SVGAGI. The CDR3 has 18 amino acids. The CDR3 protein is CAGSFLPNSYVPNYGYTF. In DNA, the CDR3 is TGTGCCGGCAGTTTCCTCCCCAACTCATACGTACCTAACTATGGCTACACCTTC.

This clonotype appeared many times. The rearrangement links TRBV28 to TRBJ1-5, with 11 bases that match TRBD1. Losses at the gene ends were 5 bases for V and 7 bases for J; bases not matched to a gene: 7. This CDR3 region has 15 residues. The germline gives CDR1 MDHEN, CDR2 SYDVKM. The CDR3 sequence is CASSPRTGGGQPQHF. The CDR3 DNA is TGTGCCAGCAGTCCGCGGACAGGGGGCGGACAGCCCCAGCATTTT.

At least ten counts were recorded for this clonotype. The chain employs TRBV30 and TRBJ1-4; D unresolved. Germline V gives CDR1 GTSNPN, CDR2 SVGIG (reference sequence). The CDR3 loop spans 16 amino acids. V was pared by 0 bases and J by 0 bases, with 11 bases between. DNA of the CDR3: TGTGCCTGGAGTGTGGGGTCGGTGGCAACTAATGAAAAACTGTTTTTT. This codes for CAWSVGSVATNEKLFF.

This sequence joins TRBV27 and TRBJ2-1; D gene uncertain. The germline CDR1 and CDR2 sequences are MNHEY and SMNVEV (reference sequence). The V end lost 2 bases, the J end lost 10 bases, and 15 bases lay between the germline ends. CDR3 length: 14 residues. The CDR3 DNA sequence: TGTGCCAGCAGTTTACCCACCCGTATGGGGGAGCAGTTCTTC. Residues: CASSLPTRMGEQFF.